These 11 T cell receptor beta chains share one sample of origin, sequenced in a study of cytomegalovirus exposure and HLA in healthy donors. PCR involved 60 Vbeta and 13 Jbeta primers. Profiling relied on immunoSEQ multiplex PCR, and the TCRdb table lists in-frame clones only, not all of them. The sample contains about 220,000 clones, around four fifths of which appear only once. Sequencing used PBMCs. The source of these receptors is a boy aged 2 to 9 in good health and CMV-seronegative.

This chain connects TRBV9 to TRBJ2-2; 9 bases map to TRBD2. CDR1 is SGDLS and CDR2 is YYNGEE in the germline V gene. The CDR3 loop spans 17 amino acids. V shed 4 bases, J shed 3 bases, and the junction held 10 bases outside the gene matches. The CDR3 spells CASSTTPSGVHTGELFF. The CDR3 DNA sequence: TGTGCCAGCAGCACGACTCCTAGCGGGGTCCACACCGGGGAGCTGTTTTTT.

The J gene is TRBJ1-1, the V gene TRBV19; D gene ambiguous. The CDR3 totals 14 residues. The V gene lost 1 base and the J gene lost 3 bases, with 9 bases spanning the gap. Germline CDR1 reads LNHDA; CDR2 reads SQIVND (reference sequence). The DNA for the CDR3 is TGTGCCAGTAGTATAGGGCAAGATTACACTGAAGCTTTCTTT. Its protein is CASSIGQDYTEAFF. The full variable domain, rest sourced from reference TRBV19 and TRBJ1-1, is DGGITQSPKYLFRKEGQNVTLSCEQNLNHDAMYWYRQDPGQGLRLIYYSQIVNDFQKGDIAEGYSVSREKKESFPLTVTSAQKNPTAFYLCASSIGQDYTEAFFGQGTRLTVV.

The V gene is TRBV4-1, the J gene TRBJ1-1; D unclear. The germline V and J ends were trimmed by 4 bases and 1 base, with 19 bases remaining between them. This CDR3 is built from 17 residues. Germline V lookup: CDR1 MGHRA, CDR2 YSYEKL. The CDR3 bases are TGCGCCAGCAGCCGTCTCTTGAGGGAAAAGGAGAACACTGAAGCTTTCTTT. It translates to CASSRLLREKENTEAFF.

The chain couples TRBV27 to TRBJ1-5; maybe TRBD1 (6 bases). CDR3 size: 16 residues. V was clipped by 3 bases and J by 0 bases, with 12 bases between them. Per germline, CDR1 MNHEY and CDR2 SMNVEV (reference sequence). CDR3 nucleotides: TGTGCCAGCAGTTTTGGGACAACCCCTAGCAATCAGCCCCAGCATTTT. This translates into CASSFGTTPSNQPQHF.

The chain links TRBV10-3 to TRBJ1-1, with 7 bases identical to TRBD1. The V segment lost 3 bases and the J segment 1 base; nucleotides outside the gene matches: 2. Germline CDR1 ENHRY, CDR2 SYGVKD. The CDR3 covers 14 residues. CDR3 protein: CAISEGQENTEAFF. The CDR3 nucleotides are TGTGCCATCAGTGAAGGACAGGAGAACACTGAAGCTTTCTTT.

This chain joins TRBV27 and TRBJ1-3, with D possibly being TRBD1 (6 bases). V lost 5 bases to trimming and J lost 3 bases, with 14 bases between them. Germline V gene sequence: CDR1 MNHEY, CDR2 SMNVEV (reference sequence). The CDR3 loop spans 15 amino acids. DNA for the CDR3: TGTGCCAGCAGTCCGGGGGGCTTTGGTGGAAACACCATATATTTT. Its translation is CASSPGGFGGNTIYF.

The V and J genes are TRBV6-4 and TRBJ1-2; TRBD1 is a possible D gene (5 bases). Between the trimmed V and J ends, which lost 7 bases and 2 bases, there was a span of 11 bases. The CDR3 totals 13 residues. The germline V gene has CDR1 MRHNA and CDR2 SNTAGT. The CDR3 bases are TGTGCCAGCACTGCAGGGCCGAACTATGGCTACACCTTC. This codes for CASTAGPNYGYTF.

The chain uses TRBV6-1 and TRBJ2-7, with TRBD1 matching 7 bases. CDR3 length: 16 amino acids. V shed 6 bases and J 0 bases; nucleotides not matched to a gene: 11. Germline CDR1 MNHNS, CDR2 SASEGT. The CDR3 region is CASRELTGSSSYEQYF. DNA of the CDR3: TGTGCCAGCAGGGAATTGACAGGGTCGAGCTCCTACGAGCAGTACTTC.

The chain recombines TRBV15 with TRBJ1-2; D remains ambiguous. The germline CDR1 and CDR2 sequences are LNHNV and YYDKDF (reference sequence). V shed 3 bases and J shed 3 bases, with 8 bases lying between them. The CDR3 runs to 13 residues. The CDR3 nucleotides are TGTGCCACCAGCAGTCTAGCTGACTATGGCTACACCTTC. Translation gives CATSSLADYGYTF.

V and J are TRBV11-2 and TRBJ2-7, with 7 nucleotides matching TRBD1. This CDR3 region has 15 residues. V shed 6 bases, J shed 4 bases, and the junction held 12 bases outside the gene matches. In germline, CDR1 is SGHAT, CDR2 FQNNGV. As DNA, the CDR3 is TGTGCCAGCAGGCCCGGAGAGACAGGGATTTACGAGCAGTACTTC. It encodes CASRPGETGIYEQYF.

J is TRBJ1-2 and V is TRBV5-1; D unclear. CDR3 length: 14 residues. Trimming took off 4 bases at V and 2 bases at J, with 12 bases between the two ends. CDR1 and CDR2 from the germline V gene are SGHRS and YFSETQ. The CDR3 spells CASSPDNSNYGYTF. The CDR3 DNA reads TGCGCCAGCAGCCCTGACAACTCCAACTATGGCTACACCTTC.